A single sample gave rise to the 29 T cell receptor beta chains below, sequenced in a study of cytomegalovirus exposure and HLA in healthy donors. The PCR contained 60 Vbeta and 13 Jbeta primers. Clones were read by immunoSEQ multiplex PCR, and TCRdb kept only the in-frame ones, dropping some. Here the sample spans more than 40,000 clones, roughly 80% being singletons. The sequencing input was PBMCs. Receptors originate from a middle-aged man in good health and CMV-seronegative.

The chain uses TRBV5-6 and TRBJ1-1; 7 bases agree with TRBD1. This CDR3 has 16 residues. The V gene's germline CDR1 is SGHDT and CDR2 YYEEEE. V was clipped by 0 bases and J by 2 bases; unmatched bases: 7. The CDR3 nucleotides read TGTGCCAGCAGCTTGGCCTTCACAGGGGCAAACACTGAAGCTTTCTTT. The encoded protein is CASSLAFTGANTEAFF.

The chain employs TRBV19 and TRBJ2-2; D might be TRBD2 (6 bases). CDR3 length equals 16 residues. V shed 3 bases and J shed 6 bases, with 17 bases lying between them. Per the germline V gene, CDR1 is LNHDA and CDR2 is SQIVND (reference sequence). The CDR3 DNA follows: TGTGCCAGTAGTATGGCAGGGTCAGGGAGGTCCGGGGAGCTGTTTTTT. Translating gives CASSMAGSGRSGELFF.

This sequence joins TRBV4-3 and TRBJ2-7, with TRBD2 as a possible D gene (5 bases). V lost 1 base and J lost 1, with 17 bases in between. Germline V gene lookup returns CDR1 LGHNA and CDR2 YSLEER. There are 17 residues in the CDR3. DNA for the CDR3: TGCGCCAGCAGCCAAGGTTGGCCGGCGGGCAATTCCTACGAGCAGTACTTC. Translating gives CASSQGWPAGNSYEQYF.

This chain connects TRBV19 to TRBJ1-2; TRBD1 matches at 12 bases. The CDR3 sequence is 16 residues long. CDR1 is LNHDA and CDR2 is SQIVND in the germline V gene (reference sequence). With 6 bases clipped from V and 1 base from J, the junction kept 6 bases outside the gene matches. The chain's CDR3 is CASSPGQGALNYGYTF. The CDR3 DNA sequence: TGTGCCAGTAGCCCGGGACAGGGGGCGCTTAACTATGGCTACACCTTC.

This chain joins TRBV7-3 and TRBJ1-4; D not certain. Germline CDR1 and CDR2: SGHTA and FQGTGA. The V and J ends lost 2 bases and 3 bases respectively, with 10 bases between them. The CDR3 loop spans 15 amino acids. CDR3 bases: TGTGCCAGCAGCTTACAGGCAGGTCCTAATGAAAAACTGTTTTTT. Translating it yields CASSLQAGPNEKLFF.

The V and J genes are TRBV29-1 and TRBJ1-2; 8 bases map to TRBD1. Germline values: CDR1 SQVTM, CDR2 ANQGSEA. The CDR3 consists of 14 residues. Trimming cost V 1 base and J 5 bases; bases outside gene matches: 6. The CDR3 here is CSVEGTGRGYGYTF. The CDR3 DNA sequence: TGCAGCGTTGAAGGGACAGGGAGAGGGTATGGCTACACCTTC.

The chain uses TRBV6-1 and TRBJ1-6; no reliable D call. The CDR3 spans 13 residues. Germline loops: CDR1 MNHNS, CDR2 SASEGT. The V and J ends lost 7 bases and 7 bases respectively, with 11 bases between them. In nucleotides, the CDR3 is TGTGCCAGCATTCCGGGGTACAATTCACCCCTCCACTTT. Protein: CASIPGYNSPLHF.

CDR3 sequence (DNA): TGTGCCAGCTCTAAAATGGCTAGCGGGAATGAGCAGTTCTTC. This gives the protein CASSKMASGNEQFF. J is TRBJ2-1 and V is TRBV27; 8 nucleotides match TRBD2. This CDR3 comprises 14 residues. Germline V gene data show CDR1 as MNHEY and CDR2 as SMNVEV (reference sequence). With 8 bases clipped from V and 7 bases from J, the junction kept 10 bases outside the gene matches.

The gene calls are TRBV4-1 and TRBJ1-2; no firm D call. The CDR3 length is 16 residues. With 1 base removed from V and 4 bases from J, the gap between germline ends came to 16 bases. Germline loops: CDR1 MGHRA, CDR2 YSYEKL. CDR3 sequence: CASSQVWPNSGYGYTF. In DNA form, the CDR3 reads TGCGCCAGCAGCCAAGTGTGGCCAAATTCAGGCTATGGCTACACCTTC.

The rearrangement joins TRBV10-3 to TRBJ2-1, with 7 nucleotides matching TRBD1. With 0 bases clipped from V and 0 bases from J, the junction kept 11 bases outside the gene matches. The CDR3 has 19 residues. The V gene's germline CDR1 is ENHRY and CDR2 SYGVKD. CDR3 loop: CAISESTGTASSSYNEQFF. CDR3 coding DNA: TGTGCCATCAGTGAGTCGACAGGGACAGCGTCTAGCTCCTACAATGAGCAGTTCTTC.

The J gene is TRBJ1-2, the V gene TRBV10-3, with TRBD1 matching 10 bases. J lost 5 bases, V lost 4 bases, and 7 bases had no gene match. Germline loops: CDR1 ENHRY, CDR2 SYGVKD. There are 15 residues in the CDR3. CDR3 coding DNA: TGTGCCATCAGTGGTGGGACAGGGGAAGGGTATGGCTACACCTTC. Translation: CAISGGTGEGYGYTF.

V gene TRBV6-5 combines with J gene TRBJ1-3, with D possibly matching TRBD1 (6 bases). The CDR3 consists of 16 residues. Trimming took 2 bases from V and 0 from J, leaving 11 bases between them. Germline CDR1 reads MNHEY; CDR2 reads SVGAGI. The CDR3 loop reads CASSYGGAFSGNTIYF. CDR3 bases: TGTGCCAGCAGTTACGGGGGGGCATTCTCTGGAAACACCATATATTTT.

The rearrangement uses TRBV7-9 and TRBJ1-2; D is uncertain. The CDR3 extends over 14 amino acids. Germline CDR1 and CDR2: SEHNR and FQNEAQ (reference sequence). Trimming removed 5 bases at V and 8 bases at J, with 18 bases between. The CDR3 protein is CASSPTRTEWGYTF. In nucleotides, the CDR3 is TGTGCCAGCAGCCCGACCCGGACTGAATGGGGCTACACCTTC. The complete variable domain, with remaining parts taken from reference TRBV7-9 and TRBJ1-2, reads DTGVSQNPRHKITKRGQNVTFRCDPISEHNRLYWYRQTLGQGPEFLTYFQNEAQLEKSRLLSDRFSAERPKGSFSTLEIQRTEQGDSAMYLCASSPTRTEWGYTFGSGTRLTVV.

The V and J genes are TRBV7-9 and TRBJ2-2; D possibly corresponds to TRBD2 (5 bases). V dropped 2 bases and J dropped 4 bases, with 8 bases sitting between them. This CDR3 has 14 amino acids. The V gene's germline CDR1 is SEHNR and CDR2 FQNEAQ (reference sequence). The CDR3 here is CASSLMAGTGELFF. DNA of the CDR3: TGTGCCAGCAGCTTAATGGCGGGCACCGGGGAGCTGTTTTTT.

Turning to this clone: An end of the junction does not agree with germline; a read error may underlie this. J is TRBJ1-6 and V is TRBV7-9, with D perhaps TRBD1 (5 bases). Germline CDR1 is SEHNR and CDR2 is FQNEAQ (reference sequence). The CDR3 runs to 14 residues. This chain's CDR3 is CSSSFAGSYSPLHF. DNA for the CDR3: TGTTCCAGCAGCTTTGCAGGGTCTTATTCACCCCTCCACTTT. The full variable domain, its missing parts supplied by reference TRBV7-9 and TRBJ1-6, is DTGVSQNPRHKITKRGQNVTFRCDPISEHNRLYWYRQTLGQGPEFLTYFQNEAQLEKSRLLSDRFSAERPKGSFSTLEIQRTEQGDSAMYLCSSSFAGSYSPLHFGNGTRLTVT.

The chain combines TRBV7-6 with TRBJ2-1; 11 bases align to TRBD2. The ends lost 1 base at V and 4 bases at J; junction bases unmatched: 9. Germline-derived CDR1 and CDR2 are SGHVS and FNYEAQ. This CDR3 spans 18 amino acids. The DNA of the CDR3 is TGTGCCAGCAGCTTAGAACTAGCGGGAGAACGGCCTTACAATGAGCAGTTCTTC. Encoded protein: CASSLELAGERPYNEQFF.

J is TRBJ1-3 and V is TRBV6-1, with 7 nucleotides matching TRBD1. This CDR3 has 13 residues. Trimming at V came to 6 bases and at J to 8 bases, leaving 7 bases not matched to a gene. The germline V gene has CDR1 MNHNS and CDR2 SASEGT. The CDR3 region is CASSRQGRDTIYF. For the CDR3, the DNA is TGTGCCAGCAGCCGACAGGGAAGGGACACCATATATTTT.

CDR3 nucleotide sequence: TGTGCCAGCAGATTTCGGGACAGGGGACCAGGCTACACCTTC. This encodes CASRFRDRGPGYTF. J is TRBJ1-2 and V is TRBV6-5, with 10 bases identical to TRBD1. In germline, CDR1 is MNHEY, CDR2 SVGAGI. Trimming cost V 6 bases and J 8 bases; bases outside gene matches: 9. CDR3 size: 14 residues.

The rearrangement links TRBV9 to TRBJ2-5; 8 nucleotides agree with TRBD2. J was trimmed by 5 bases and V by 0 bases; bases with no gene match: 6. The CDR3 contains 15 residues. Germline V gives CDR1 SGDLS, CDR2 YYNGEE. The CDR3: CASSVAGGPGETQYF. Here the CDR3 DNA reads TGTGCCAGCAGCGTAGCGGGAGGGCCTGGGGAGACCCAGTACTTC. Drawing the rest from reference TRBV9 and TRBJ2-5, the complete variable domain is DSGVTQTPKHLITATGQRVTLRCSPRSGDLSVYWYQQSLDQGLQFLIQYYNGEERAKGNILERFSAQQFPDLHSELNLSSLELGDSALYFCASSVAGGPGETQYFGPGTRLLVL.

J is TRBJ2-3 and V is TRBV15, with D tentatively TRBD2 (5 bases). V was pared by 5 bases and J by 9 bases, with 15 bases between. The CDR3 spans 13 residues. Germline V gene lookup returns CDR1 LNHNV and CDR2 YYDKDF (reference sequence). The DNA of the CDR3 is TGTGCCACCAGCCGGGATTCGCTGGGAACGCAGTATTTT. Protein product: CATSRDSLGTQYF.

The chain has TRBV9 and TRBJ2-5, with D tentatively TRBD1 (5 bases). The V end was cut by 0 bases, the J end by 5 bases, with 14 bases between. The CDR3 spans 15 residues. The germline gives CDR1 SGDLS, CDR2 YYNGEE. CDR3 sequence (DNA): TGTGCCAGCAGCGTAGGTAGGCAGGGCTACGAGACCCAGTACTTC. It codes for CASSVGRQGYETQYF.

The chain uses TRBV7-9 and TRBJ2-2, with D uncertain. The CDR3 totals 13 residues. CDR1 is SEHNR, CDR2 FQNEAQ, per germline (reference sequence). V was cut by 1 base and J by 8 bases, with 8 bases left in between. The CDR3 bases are TGTGCCAGCAGCTTAGACTTCGAGGGGGAGCTGTTTTTT. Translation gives CASSLDFEGELFF.

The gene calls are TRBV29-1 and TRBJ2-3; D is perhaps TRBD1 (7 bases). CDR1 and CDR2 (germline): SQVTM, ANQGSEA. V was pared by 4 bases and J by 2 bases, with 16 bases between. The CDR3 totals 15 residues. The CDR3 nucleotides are TGCAGCGTTGGTGGAGGGGGGACAGACACAGATACGCAGTATTTT. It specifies CSVGGGGTDTDTQYF.

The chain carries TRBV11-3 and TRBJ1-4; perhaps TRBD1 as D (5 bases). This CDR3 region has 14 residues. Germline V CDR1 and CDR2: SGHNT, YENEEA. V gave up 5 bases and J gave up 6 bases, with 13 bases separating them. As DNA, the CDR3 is TGTGCCAGCAGCGCCCATCAGACAGATGAAAAACTGTTTTTT. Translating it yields CASSAHQTDEKLFF.

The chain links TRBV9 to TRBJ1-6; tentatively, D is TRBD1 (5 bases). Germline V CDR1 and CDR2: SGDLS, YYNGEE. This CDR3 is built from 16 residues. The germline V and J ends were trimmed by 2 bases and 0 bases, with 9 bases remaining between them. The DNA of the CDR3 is TGTGCCAGCAGCGTTGGGACTAGCTCCTATAATTCACCCCTCCACTTT. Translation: CASSVGTSSYNSPLHF.

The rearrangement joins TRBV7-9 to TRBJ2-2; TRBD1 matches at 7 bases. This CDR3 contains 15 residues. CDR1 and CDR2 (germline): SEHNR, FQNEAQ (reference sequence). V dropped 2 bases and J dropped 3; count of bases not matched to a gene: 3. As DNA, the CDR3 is TGTGCCAGCAGCTTACAGGGGGTGTACACCGGGGAGCTGTTTTTT. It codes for CASSLQGVYTGELFF.

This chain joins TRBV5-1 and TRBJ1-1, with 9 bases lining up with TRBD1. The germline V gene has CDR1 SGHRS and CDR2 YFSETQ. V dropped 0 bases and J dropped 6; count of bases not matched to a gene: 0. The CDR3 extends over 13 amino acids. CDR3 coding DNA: TGCGCCAGCAGCTTGGGGACAGGGGCTGAAGCTTTCTTT. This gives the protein CASSLGTGAEAFF.

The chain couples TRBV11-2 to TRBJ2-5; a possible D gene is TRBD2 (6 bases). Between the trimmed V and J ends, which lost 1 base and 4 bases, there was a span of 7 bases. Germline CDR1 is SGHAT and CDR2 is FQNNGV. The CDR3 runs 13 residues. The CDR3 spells CASSLGGGETQYF. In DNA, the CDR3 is TGTGCCAGCAGCTTAGGGGGAGGAGAGACCCAGTACTTC.

CDR3 in amino acids: CASSPAGQNGSPLHF. The CDR3 DNA reads TGCGCCAGCAGCCCGGCCGGACAGAATGGATCACCCCTCCACTTT. V is TRBV5-1 and J is TRBJ1-6; possibly TRBD1 for D (6 bases). The germline CDR1 and CDR2 sequences are SGHRS and YFSETQ. The V and J ends lost 4 bases and 10 bases respectively, with 18 bases between them. The CDR3 spans 15 residues.